The rows below give T cell receptor beta chains drawn from one sample of a study of shared clonotypes between healthy human individuals. The data were produced by immunoSEQ multiplex PCR, yet TCRdb's version contains in-frame clones alone and is incomplete. The profile covers a few million clones, with about nine tenths appearing a single time and more than 0.35% taken by the ten largest. The sample was naive CD4+ T cells from PBMCs. Every receptor here comes from a young man in good health. Some clones in this sample may be carry-over from other donors' samples. CDR3s include the opening cysteine and the closing phenylalanine or tryptophan. The D gene is left open where the match is weak. The listing skips clone size in some rows; elsewhere it reads once, few, many or a size class.

d_call	v_call	j_call	clone_size	cdr3_aa	cdr3_nt
TRBD1	TRBV15	TRBJ2-5	-	CATSADRGTKTQYF	TGTGCCACCAGTGCTGACAGGGGGACGAAGACCCAGTACTTC
-	TRBV14	TRBJ2-3	once	CASSQVRNSAQYF	TGTGCCAGCAGCCAAGTTCGGAATTCGGCGCAGTATTTT
TRBD2	TRBV6-5	TRBJ2-7	-	CASSLTPGTSVYEQYF	TGTGCCAGCAGTTTGACCCCGGGGACTAGCGTTTACGAGCAGTACTTC
TRBD1	TRBV18	TRBJ1-1	-	CASSPPGGANTEAFF	TGTGCCAGCTCACCCCCAGGGGGGGCGAACACTGAAGCTTTCTTT
-	TRBV4-3	TRBJ2-5	-	CASSQDAGRSGETQYF	TGCGCCAGCAGCCAAGACGCCGGACGGAGTGGGGAGACCCAGTACTTC
TRBD2	TRBV7-3	TRBJ2-1	-	CASSSGLAGVRPFF	TGTGCCAGCAGCTCTGGGCTAGCGGGAGTACGCCCGTTCTTC
-	TRBV6-5	TRBJ1-2	-	CASSYSGRKNGYTF	TGTGCCAGCAGTTACTCAGGGAGGAAGAATGGCTACACCTTC
-	TRBV6-7	TRBJ1-3	-	CASRKGSRGFGNTIYF	TGTGCCAGCAGGAAAGGATCGAGAGGGTTTGGAAACACCATATATTTT
TRBD2	TRBV28	TRBJ2-3	-	CASKSLAGSTDTQYF	TGTGCCAGCAAGTCCCTAGCGGGAAGTACAGATACGCAGTATTTT
TRBD2	TRBV18	TRBJ2-3	-	CASSPGTSGSADTQYF	TGTGCCAGCTCACCGGGGACTAGCGGGAGTGCAGATACGCAGTATTTT
TRBD1	TRBV12-5	TRBJ1-2	-	CASGLVGTVYGYTF	TGTGCTAGTGGTTTGGTCGGGACAGTGTATGGCTACACCTTC
TRBD1	TRBV5-4	TRBJ2-7	-	CASSPPGQGHYEQYF	TGTGCCAGCAGCCCGCCGGGACAGGGTCACTACGAGCAGTACTTC
-	TRBV5-1	TRBJ2-7	-	CASSSGTGNEQYF	TGCGCCAGCAGCTCAGGCACGGGCAACGAGCAGTACTTC